Following are 22 T cell receptor beta chains from one sample sequenced in a study of regulatory T cells in long-lasting Graves disease. Time point given: persistent/refractory GD, antithyroid drugs over 5 years with positive TRAb. The TCR library used RNA extracted from PBMCs. Building of the TCR beta libraries involved iRepertoire HTBI primers and Arm-PCR of CDR3 regions. TCRdb processed the multiplex PCR reads anew with MiXCR; each CDR3 protein has one entry. Of hundreds of thousands of distinct CDR3 sequences detected, over 20% appear once; the ten largest clones hold roughly an eighth. The material sequenced was peripheral blood mononuclear cells (PBMCs), taken when the disease was refractory, from a patient treated with antithyroid drugs. All receptors come from a female donor with Graves disease.

This clonotype has ten or more counts. This chain uses TRBV12-3 or TRBV12-4 with TRBJ1-4; D might be TRBD1 (6 bases). The V gene lost 6 bases and the J gene lost 8 bases, with 13 bases spanning the gap. The CDR3 is made up of 13 amino acids. In DNA form, the CDR3 reads TGTGCCAGCAGAGCCTGGGGGGGCGAAAAACTGTTTTTT. Translating gives CASRAWGGEKLFF.

This clonotype was observed many times. The chain carries TRBV7-3 and TRBJ2-5, with TRBD2 matching 11 bases. CDR1 is SGHTA and CDR2 is FQGTGA in the germline V gene. With V trimmed by 4 bases and J by 1 base, 2 bases remained unmatched. The CDR3 runs to 15 residues. DNA for the CDR3: TGTGCCAGCAGCTATGGACTAGCGGGCCAAGAGACCCAGTACTTC. As protein: CASSYGLAGQETQYF. The full variable domain, completed using reference TRBV7-3 and TRBJ2-5, is GAGVSQTPSNKVTEKGKYVELRCDPISGHTALYWYRQSLGQGPEFLIYFQGTGAADDSGLPNDRFFAVRPEGSVSTLKIQRTERGDSAVYLCASSYGLAGQETQYFGPGTRLLVL.

This clonotype was counted at least ten times. V usage is TRBV28 and J usage is TRBJ1-5; no definite D call. Trimming stripped 6 bases from V and 3 bases from J, with 15 bases between. CDR1 and CDR2 (germline): MDHEN, SYDVKM. CDR3 length: 15 amino acids. The CDR3 DNA is TGTGCCAGCAGCCCCCCCCGGAGTTACAATCAGCCCCAGCATTTT. This translates into CASSPPRSYNQPQHF.

The chain combines TRBV30 with TRBJ2-7; 13 positions match TRBD2. The length of the CDR3 is 18 residues. Trimming took 1 base from V and 3 from J; bases not matched to a gene: 12. Per germline, CDR1 GTSNPN and CDR2 SVGIG (reference sequence). The CDR3: CAWSDTSGRAVSLYEQYF. Written as DNA, the CDR3 is TGTGCCTGGAGTGACACTAGCGGGAGGGCCGTGAGTCTCTACGAGCAGTACTTC. The whole variable domain, filled in from reference TRBV30 and TRBJ2-7, reads SQTIHQWPATLVQPVGSPLSLECTVEGTSNPNLYWYRQAAGRGLQLLFYSVGIGQISSEVPQNLSASRPQDRQFILSSKKLLLSDSGFYLCAWSDTSGRAVSLYEQYFGPGTRLTVT.

Here the CDR3 DNA reads TGTGCCAGCAGCTTAGATCGCAGGGTTGGGGCCCACGAGCAGTACTTC. It encodes CASSLDRRVGAHEQYF. The chain employs TRBV11-2 and TRBJ2-7; D is perhaps TRBD1 (5 bases). The germline gives CDR1 SGHAT, CDR2 FQNNGV. V lost 0 bases and J 5 bases, leaving 17 bases between the germline ends. The CDR3 runs to 16 residues.

This chain joins TRBV24-1 and TRBJ1-2, with a possible D match to TRBD1 (5 bases). Trimming removed 5 bases from V and 7 bases from J, with 13 bases in between. CDR1 and CDR2 (germline): KGHDR, SFDVKD. The CDR3 is 13 amino acids. This CDR3 is CATSGGPGGGYTF. The CDR3 DNA is TGTGCCACCAGTGGTGGACCGGGGGGTGGCTACACCTTC.

Only a few counts were recorded for this clonotype. The chain uses TRBV3-1 and TRBJ2-3; no clear D. The CDR3 is 13 amino acids. Trimming removed 0 bases at V and 2 bases at J, with 3 bases between. Germline V gives CDR1 LGHDT, CDR2 YNNKEL (reference sequence). In nucleotides, the CDR3 is TGTGCCAGCAGCCAAGACTACACAGATACGCAGTATTTT. Protein sequence: CASSQDYTDTQYF.

This clonotype was seen repeatedly, ten times or more. The V and J genes are TRBV11-2 and TRBJ2-7, with TRBD1 identical over 9 bases. This CDR3 spans 14 amino acids. The germline CDR1 and CDR2 sequences are SGHAT and FQNNGV. V trimming: 5 bases; J trimming: 6 bases; junction bases outside the gene matches: 8. The CDR3 DNA reads TGTGCCAGCAGCCAACCGGGGACAGGGCTCGAGCAGTACTTC. It encodes CASSQPGTGLEQYF.

There are many counts of this clonotype. The V call is TRBV28, the J call TRBJ1-1, with D perhaps matching TRBD1 (5 bases). Trimming pared 2 bases from V and 10 bases from J, leaving 11 bases between. CDR1 and CDR2 from the germline V gene are MDHEN and SYDVKM. The CDR3 extends over 12 amino acids. This CDR3 reads CASSLPGGVAFF. In DNA form, the CDR3 reads TGTGCCAGCAGTTTACCCGGAGGGGTAGCTTTCTTT.

To note about this clonotype: This may be a read error, as it is one base from a much larger clone. This rearrangement joins TRBV7-8 to TRBJ2-4; D remains unclear. The germline CDR1 and CDR2 sequences are SGHVS and FQNEAQ. The CDR3 totals 13 residues. Trimming took 0 bases from V and 15 from J, leaving 15 bases between them. CDR3 sequence: CASSLAWNTRVYF. The CDR3 DNA sequence: TGTGCCAGCAGCTTAGCGTGGAACACTCGGGTGTACTTC.

With regard to this clonotype: It differs at one base from a far larger clone, so likely a read error. J is TRBJ1-1 and V is TRBV7-2; 8 bases match TRBD1. Germline CDR1 reads SGHTA; CDR2 reads FQGNSA. CDR3 length equals 14 residues. The CDR3 DNA is TGTGCCAGCAGCCCGACAGGGGTGAACACTGGAGCTTTCTTT. Its translation is CASSPTGVNTGAFF.

This clonotype was observed a few times. V usage is TRBV9 and J usage is TRBJ2-2; D ambiguous. V shed 0 bases and J shed 1 base, with 4 bases lying between them. CDR3 length equals 14 residues. Germline V gene sequence: CDR1 SGDLS, CDR2 YYNGEE. The CDR3 here is CASSVGWNTGELFF. CDR3 in DNA: TGTGCCAGCAGCGTAGGATGGAACACCGGGGAGCTGTTTTTT. Based on the CDR3 plus reference TRBV9 and TRBJ2-2, the full variable domain is DSGVTQTPKHLITATGQRVTLRCSPRSGDLSVYWYQQSLDQGLQFLIQYYNGEERAKGNILERFSAQQFPDLHSELNLSSLELGDSALYFCASSVGWNTGELFFGEGSRLTVL.

The sample holds many counts of this clonotype. CDR3 nucleotide sequence: TGTGCCAGCAGCCCCCTCGGGAGCTTTGGGGCCAACGTCCTGACTTTC. Its translation: CASSPLGSFGANVLTF. J is TRBJ2-6 and V is TRBV3-1; TRBD2 is a possible D gene (6 bases). The germline V gene has CDR1 LGHDT and CDR2 YNNKEL (reference sequence). The CDR3 extends over 16 amino acids. Trimming took off 4 bases at V and 3 bases at J, with 13 bases between the two ends.

This clonotype was seen many times. The chain links TRBV29-1 to TRBJ2-7; D remains ambiguous. Germline CDR1 is SQVTM and CDR2 is ANQGSEA. CDR3 size: 13 residues. Trimming took 4 bases from V and 4 from J, leaving 14 bases between them. The CDR3, as DNA: TGCAGCGTTGTAGTTCGACCCGGATACGAGCAGTACTTC. It translates to CSVVVRPGYEQYF.

This clonotype was counted many times. The V and J genes are TRBV2 and TRBJ2-7; 7 bases line up with TRBD1. Germline CDR1 is SNHLY and CDR2 is FYNNEI. The junction had 24 bases not matched to a gene; V was cut back by 7 bases and J by 0 bases. The CDR3 is 20 amino acids. CDR3 coding DNA: TGTGCCAGCAAGGCGGACGGGGACAGTAGTTCGGCGGGTAGCTCCTACGAGCAGTACTTC. The encoded protein is CASKADGDSSSAGSSYEQYF.

This clonotype was detected only a few times. This chain connects TRBV11-2 to TRBJ2-1; TRBD2 aligns across 11 bases. The CDR3 is 16 residues long. Looked up from germline, CDR1 is SGHAT and CDR2 is FQNNGV. The junction had 6 bases not matched to a gene; V was cut back by 0 bases and J by 8 bases. The CDR3 DNA follows: TGTGCCAGCAGCTTAGATGGAGCTAGCGGGAGGTATGAGCAGTTCTTC. Its translation: CASSLDGASGRYEQFF.

This clonotype was observed many times. This chain joins TRBV6-2 or TRBV6-3 and TRBJ1-1; D not certain. The CDR3 has 16 amino acids. Trimming removed 1 base at V and 1 base at J, with 13 bases between. Germline V gene sequence: CDR1 MNHEY, CDR2 SVGEGT. CDR3 loop: CASSYWRPATNTEAFF. DNA for the CDR3: TGTGCCAGCAGTTACTGGCGGCCCGCAACGAACACTGAAGCTTTCTTT.

Ten or more counts support this clonotype. The gene calls are TRBV11-2 and TRBJ2-7, with 9 nucleotides matching TRBD2. The CDR3 is 16 amino acids. Germline loops: CDR1 SGHAT, CDR2 FQNNGV. Trimming removed 5 bases from V and 2 bases from J; junction bases left unmatched: 10. DNA for the CDR3: TGTGCCAGCAGCCAAGTGGTGTCTAGCGGGACCTACGAGCAGTACTTC. Translation gives CASSQVVSSGTYEQYF.

This clonotype was seen more than once but under ten times. This chain links TRBV2 with TRBJ1-6; TRBD1 might be the D (5 bases). Germline V gene data show CDR1 as SNHLY and CDR2 as FYNNEI. Trimming left V 10 bases short and J 5 bases short, with 12 bases between. The length of the CDR3 is 13 residues. The CDR3: CAKRGQNNSPLHF. As DNA, the CDR3 is TGTGCCAAAAGGGGTCAGAATAATTCACCCCTCCACTTT.

This clonotype was detected many times. The CDR3 DNA is TGTGCCAGCAGGGGGGACCCACTCTCCTACGAGCAGTACTTC. Protein product: CASRGDPLSYEQYF. This chain joins TRBV12-3 or TRBV12-4 and TRBJ2-7; D may be TRBD1 or TRBD2 (5 bases each). Deletions cut 6 bases from V and 0 bases from J, with 12 bases between. This CDR3 has 14 residues.

The chain is built from TRBV4-1 and TRBJ1-2, with a weak D call TRBD1 (6 bases). CDR1 and CDR2 from the germline V gene are MGHRA and YSYEKL. This CDR3 region has 18 residues. The V end lost 5 bases, the J end lost 3 bases, and 25 bases lay between the germline ends. This chain's CDR3 is CASSSYRDNREGDYGYTF. The CDR3 DNA reads as TGCGCCAGCAGCTCGTATCGGGACAATCGAGAGGGCGACTATGGCTACACCTTC.

Ten or more counts support this clonotype. V is TRBV6-1 and J is TRBJ2-7; 7 nucleotides align to TRBD2. Trimming cost V 2 bases and J 4 bases; bases outside gene matches: 8. This CDR3 spans 15 amino acids. Germline V lookup: CDR1 MNHNS, CDR2 SASEGT. The CDR3 DNA is TGTGCCAGCAGTGAATCCGGGACTAACCATTACGAGCAGTACTTC. It translates to CASSESGTNHYEQYF.